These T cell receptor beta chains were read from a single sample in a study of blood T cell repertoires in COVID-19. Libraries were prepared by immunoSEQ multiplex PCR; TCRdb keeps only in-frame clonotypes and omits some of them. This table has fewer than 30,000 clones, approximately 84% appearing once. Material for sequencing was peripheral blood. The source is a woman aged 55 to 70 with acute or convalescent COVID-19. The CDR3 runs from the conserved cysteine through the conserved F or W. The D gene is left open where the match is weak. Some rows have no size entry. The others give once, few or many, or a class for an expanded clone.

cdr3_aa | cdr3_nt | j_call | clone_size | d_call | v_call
CASSSAGGLYYGYTF | TGTGCCAGCAGCTCGGCAGGGGGCCTGTACTATGGCTACACCTTC | TRBJ1-2 | NA | TRBD1 | TRBV9
CASSLARGEKLFF | TGTGCCAGCAGCTTAGCCCGGGGGGAAAAACTGTTTTTT | TRBJ1-4 | NA | NA | TRBV7-9
CASSVGARGGIEEQYF | TGTGCCAGCAGCGTAGGCGCCCGCGGGGGGATTGAAGAGCAGTACTTC | TRBJ2-7 | NA | TRBD2 | TRBV9
CASSAGTGGTDTQYF | TGCGCCAGCAGCGCCGGGACAGGGGGCACAGATACGCAGTATTTT | TRBJ2-3 | few | TRBD1 | TRBV5-1
CASSPGQGALGYTF | TGCGCCAGCAGTCCGGGACAGGGGGCTTTAGGCTACACCTTC | TRBJ1-2 | NA | TRBD1 | TRBV5-1
CASRWGTAEETQYF | TGTGCCAGCAGGTGGGGGACAGCCGAAGAGACCCAGTACTTC | TRBJ2-5 | few | TRBD1 | TRBV6-5
CASSQLGAVKTGELFF | TGTGCCAGCAGCCAACTTGGGGCAGTAAAGACCGGGGAGCTGTTTTTT | TRBJ2-2 | NA | NA | TRBV3-1/TRBV3-2
CASSLDRTHTGELFF | TGCGCCAGCAGCTTAGATAGGACTCACACCGGGGAGCTGTTTTTT | TRBJ2-2 | NA | NA | TRBV5-1
CASTLESGGNTEAFF | TGTGCCAGCACCCTGGAGTCGGGGGGGAACACTGAAGCTTTCTTT | TRBJ1-1 | NA | NA | TRBV2
CASSPSGLNTGELFF | TGTGCCAGCAGCCCAAGCGGGCTGAACACCGGGGAGCTGTTTTTT | TRBJ2-2 | NA | NA | TRBV7-2
CRTGGQSNQPQHF | TGCCGGACAGGGGGGCAGAGCAATCAGCCCCAGCATTTT | TRBJ1-5 | NA | TRBD1 | TRBV28
CATSPGGTGDNEQFF | TGTGCCACCAGCCCAGGGGGGACAGGGGACAATGAGCAGTTCTTC | TRBJ2-1 | NA | TRBD1 | TRBV15
CASRPPGVVLYEQYF | TGTGCAAGTCGCCCACCAGGTGTAGTTCTCTACGAGCAGTACTTC | TRBJ2-7 | NA | NA | TRBV12-2
CASSPGVGFYEQYF | TGTGCCAGCAGTCCGGGGGTAGGGTTCTACGAGCAGTACTTC | TRBJ2-7 | NA | NA | TRBV27
CASSLSTQGVTEAFF | TGTGCCAGCTCACTTTCCACACAGGGTGTAACTGAAGCTTTCTTT | TRBJ1-1 | NA | NA | TRBV18
CASSPLGTSGPGELFF | TGTGCCAGCTCACCACTCGGGACTAGCGGGCCCGGGGAGCTGTTTTTT | TRBJ2-2 | NA | TRBD2 | TRBV18
CASSERGDNGTEAFF | TGTGCCAGCAGTGAACGAGGGGACAATGGGACTGAAGCTTTCTTT | TRBJ1-1 | NA | NA | TRBV25-1
CASSYQDRIYEQYF | TGTGCCAGCAGTTACCAGGACAGAATTTACGAGCAGTACTTC | TRBJ2-7 | once | NA | TRBV6-5
CSTSRGTGTYEQYF | TGCAGCACCTCCCGTGGGACAGGGACCTACGAGCAGTACTTC | TRBJ2-7 | NA | TRBD1 | TRBV29-1
CASRLGSFTTSLEYF | TGCGCCAGCCGGTTGGGGAGCTTTACCACCAGTCTGGAGTATTTT | TRBJ2-3 | NA | NA | TRBV5-1
CASSSPDRPKNYGYTF | TGTGCCAGCAGCTCCCCGGACAGACCGAAGAACTATGGCTACACCTTC | TRBJ1-2 | once | NA | TRBV5-6
CASSWAGQETQYF | TGTGCCAGTAGTTGGGCTGGACAAGAGACCCAGTACTTC | TRBJ2-5 | few | NA | TRBV19
CASSPQFQFAYEQYF | TGTGCCAGCAGCCCCCAATTTCAGTTTGCCTACGAGCAGTACTTC | TRBJ2-7 | NA | NA | TRBV9
CASRPDRGLGEQYF | TGCGCCAGCAGACCCGACAGGGGATTAGGTGAGCAGTACTTC | TRBJ2-7 | NA | TRBD1 | TRBV5-1
CASSLRQGDGYTF | TGCGCCAGCAGCTTGAGGCAGGGTGATGGCTACACCTTC | TRBJ1-2 | NA | NA | TRBV5-1
CASTHSTGGIEAFF | TGTGCCAGCACCCACTCGACAGGGGGTATTGAAGCTTTCTTT | TRBJ1-1 | NA | TRBD1 | TRBV2
CASSPRGRRASYNSPLHF | TGTGCCAGCAGCCCCAGGGGAAGAAGGGCCTCGTATAATTCACCCCTCCACTTT | TRBJ1-6 | NA | NA | TRBV7-8
CASSEAGGTEAYEQYF | TGTGCCAGCAGTGAAGCGGGCGGGACAGAAGCCTACGAGCAGTACTTC | TRBJ2-7 | NA | NA | TRBV6-1
CSVEDRGTGPDTQYF | TGCAGCGTCGAAGACAGGGGGACGGGTCCAGATACGCAGTATTTT | TRBJ2-3 | once | TRBD1 | TRBV29-1
CASRRGGTGHEQYF | TGTGCCAGCAGGCGGGGCGGGACAGGACACGAGCAGTACTTC | TRBJ2-7 | NA | TRBD1 | TRBV28
CASSSISLGQPYGYTF | TGTGCCAGCAGTTCAATATCCCTCGGACAGCCCTATGGCTACACCTTC | TRBJ1-2 | NA | NA | TRBV27
CASSSALRGSHQPQHF | TGTGCCAGCAGTTCTGCCCTCAGGGGAAGCCATCAGCCCCAGCATTTT | TRBJ1-5 | NA | NA | TRBV28
CASSLAQGFSGNTIYF | TGTGCCAGCAGCTTAGCCCAGGGCTTCTCTGGAAACACCATATATTTT | TRBJ1-3 | NA | NA | TRBV7-6
CAWSTQMNTEAFF | TGTGCCTGGAGTACCCAGATGAACACTGAAGCTTTCTTT | TRBJ1-1 | NA | NA | TRBV30